The 8 T cell receptor beta chains presented below share a single source sample, sequenced in a study of T-cell memory formation after mild COVID-19. MiXCR, applied by TCRdb to the 5' RACE reads, yields one record per CDR3 protein. The sample shows around 310,000 distinct CDR3 sequences, 20% of them seen only once. Sequenced material: PBMCs or a T cell subset sorted from them (not recorded which). The origin of the receptors is a man between 18 and 35 years old who had mild COVID-19 (a few samples of this study predate the infection). Cell type and time point are not known.

This clonotype was detected a few times. The V call is TRBV4-2, the J call TRBJ2-4; 9 bases agree with TRBD2. V gave up 3 bases and J gave up 9 bases; unmatched junction bases: 9. CDR1 and CDR2 from the germline V gene are LGHNA and YNFKEQ. This CDR3 contains 15 residues. Here the CDR3 DNA reads TGTGCCAGCAGCCACGCCGGGACTAGCTTAAGCATTCAGTACTTC. It yields the protein CASSHAGTSLSIQYF.

The chain is built from TRBV9 and TRBJ2-3, with D uncertain. CDR1 and CDR2 from the germline V gene are SGDLS and YYNGEE. CDR3 length: 14 residues. V dropped 0 bases and J dropped 0 bases, with 5 bases sitting between them. CDR3 sequence reads: CASSVDTSTDTQYF. The DNA for the CDR3 is TGTGCCAGCAGCGTAGATACTAGCACAGATACGCAGTATTTT.

This clonotype appeared a few times. J is TRBJ1-2 and V is TRBV10-3; no reliable D call. Germline V CDR1 and CDR2: ENHRY, SYGVKD. The length of the CDR3 is 15 residues. The V end lost 4 bases, the J end lost 3 bases, and 15 bases lay between the germline ends. DNA of the CDR3: TGTGCCATCAGTGTCGGCCCGGACGGGTACTATGGCTACACCTTC. The encoded protein is CAISVGPDGYYGYTF.

A few counts support this clonotype. The genes are TRBV4-3 and TRBJ1-3, with unresolved D. V gave up 4 bases and J gave up 8 bases, with 18 bases separating them. The germline CDR1 and CDR2 sequences are LGHNA and YSLEER. The CDR3 has 15 residues. The DNA of the CDR3 is TGCGCCAGCAGCCCCCTACCAGCCTCCGAGGACACCATATATTTT. This sequence encodes CASSPLPASEDTIYF.

In this sample, this clonotype turned up a few times. The rearrangement links TRBV6-2 or TRBV6-3 to TRBJ1-1, with D perhaps matching TRBD1 (5 bases). Germline CDR1 reads MNHEY; CDR2 reads SVGEGT. Deletions cut 2 bases from V and 5 bases from J, with 21 bases between. The CDR3 is 17 amino acids. The CDR3 here is CASSYVVIRRWGTEAFF. The CDR3 DNA reads as TGTGCCAGCAGTTACGTGGTAATCAGGCGCTGGGGGACTGAAGCTTTCTTT.

The table lists this clonotype with a few counts. V gene TRBV10-3 combines with J gene TRBJ1-1, with D tentatively TRBD1 (5 bases). The CDR3 has 11 residues. V gave up 7 bases and J gave up 3 bases, with 6 bases separating them. The germline V gene encodes CDR1 ENHRY and CDR2 SYGVKD. CDR3 coding DNA: TGTGCCATCATGGGGGACACTGAAGCTTTCTTT. Translating it yields CAIMGDTEAFF.

The chain couples TRBV7-2 to TRBJ1-2; 7 positions match TRBD1. The CDR3 contains 14 residues. CDR1 and CDR2 from the germline V gene are SGHTA and FQGNSA. V shed 3 bases and J 4 bases; nucleotides not matched to a gene: 5. The chain's CDR3 is CASSFGHRGYGYTF. CDR3 bases: TGTGCCAGCAGCTTCGGGCACAGGGGCTATGGCTACACCTTC. The full variable domain, with the rest looked up from reference TRBV7-2 and TRBJ1-2, is GAGVSQSPSNKVTEKGKDVELRCDPISGHTALYWYRQSLGQGLEFLIYFQGNSAPDKSGLPSDRFSAERTGGSVSTLTIQRTQQEDSAVYLCASSFGHRGYGYTFGSGTRLTVV.

The chain couples TRBV5-1 to TRBJ2-1; D assignment may be TRBD1 or TRBD2 (9 bases each). The CDR3 totals 15 residues. Trimming removed 4 bases from V and 8 bases from J, with 19 bases in between. From germline, CDR1 is SGHRS and CDR2 YFSETQ. CDR3 in DNA: TGCGCCAGCAGCCTAACAGGGGGCGGGAGGGATGAGCAGTTCTTC. It is translated as CASSLTGGGRDEQFF.